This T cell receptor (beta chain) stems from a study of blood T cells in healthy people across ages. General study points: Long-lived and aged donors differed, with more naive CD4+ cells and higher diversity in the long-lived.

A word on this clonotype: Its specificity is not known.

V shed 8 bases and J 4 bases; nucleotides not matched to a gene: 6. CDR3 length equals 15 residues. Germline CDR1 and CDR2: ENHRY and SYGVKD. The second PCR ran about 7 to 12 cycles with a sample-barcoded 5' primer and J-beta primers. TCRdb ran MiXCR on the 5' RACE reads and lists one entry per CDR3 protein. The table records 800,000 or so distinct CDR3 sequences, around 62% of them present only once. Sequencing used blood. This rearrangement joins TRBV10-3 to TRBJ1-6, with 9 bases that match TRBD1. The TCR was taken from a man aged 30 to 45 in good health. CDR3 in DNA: TGTGCCATCGCCGGGACAGGGACATATAATTCACCCCTCCACTTT. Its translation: CAIAGTGTYNSPLHF.